The clone carrying this TCR beta chain was seen just once. Antigen: not known. This entry belongs to a study of shared clonotypes between healthy human individuals. About the research overall: A donor's plate count was three for CD4 naive and three for CD4 memory; CD8 naive had two and CD8 memory one.

Study findings and constraints: Researchers found naive subsets generally carried larger estimated richness than memory subsets. About 4.5% of naive CD4 clonotypes were common to a few donors.

The CDR3 has 13 residues. CDR1 SGHNT and CDR2 YYREEE come from the germline V gene (reference sequence). Trimming took off 3 bases at V and 4 bases at J, with 8 bases between the two ends. Investigators spread the genomic DNA of each subset evenly over several immunoSEQ plates. Sequenced by immunoSEQ multiplex PCR; TCRdb stores in-frame clones only, minus some. The sample has 950,000 to 1,100,000 clones; about 74% are singletons. The sequence came from a man younger than 30 in good health. Sample: memory CD4+ T cells sorted from blood. Subset meaning: CD45RA-negative fraction. The gene calls are TRBV5-4 and TRBJ1-3; D is uncertain. The CDR3 here is CASSSSPGNTIYF. The CDR3 DNA is TGTGCCAGCAGCTCGTCGCCGGGAAACACCATATATTTT.